Listed below are T cell receptor beta chains from one sample, sequenced in a study of blood T cell repertoires in COVID-19. Sequenced by immunoSEQ multiplex PCR; TCRdb stores in-frame clones only, minus some. The sample lists about 210,000 clones; roughly 87% were seen once. Sequenced sample: PBMCs or T cells enriched from blood (not recorded which). Receptors were obtained from a man younger than 35 with acute COVID-19. CDR3s include the opening cysteine and the closing phenylalanine or tryptophan.

j_gene | v_gene | CDR3aa
TRBJ2-2 | TRBV7-8 | CASSLSSTPGLANTGELFF
TRBJ2-5 | TRBV6-5 | CAIYSGDLQETQYF
TRBJ1-1 | TRBV5-1 | CATHQDGQTNTEAFF
TRBJ1-3 | TRBV9 | CASSVDQIGNTIYF
TRBJ2-3 | TRBV28 | CASSTPGLAEGFTDTQYF
TRBJ2-7 | TRBV14 | CASSRQGTYSYEQYF
TRBJ1-2 | TRBV24-1 | CATQPDRAGWGYTF
TRBJ2-7 | TRBV25-1 | CAIPRQGVPYEQYF
TRBJ2-5 | TRBV4-3 | CASSQGAQAETQYF
TRBJ2-7 | TRBV6-1 | CASSEDQREWYEQYF
TRBJ1-6 | TRBV6-5 | CASSYRGGNSPLHF
TRBJ1-2 | TRBV27 | CASSLGPNYGYTF
TRBJ1-6 | TRBV27 | CASSFRGSSYNSPLHF
TRBJ2-7 | TRBV27 | CASSWGTGGTYEQYF
TRBJ1-1 | TRBV4-1 | CASRPMEYMNTEAFF
TRBJ1-5 | TRBV6-2/TRBV6-3 | CASSSGWDRRYSNQPQHF
TRBJ2-1 | TRBV5-1 | CASRTERGEQFF
TRBJ2-7 | TRBV3-1/TRBV3-2 | CASSQEGRTYEQYF
TRBJ2-1 | TRBV24-1 | CATSDLSSGRSYNEQFF
TRBJ2-1 | TRBV2 | CASRAASAYYNEQFF
TRBJ1-2 | TRBV28 | CASSLSQIYGYTF
TRBJ1-2 | TRBV19 | CASSPDSHGYTF